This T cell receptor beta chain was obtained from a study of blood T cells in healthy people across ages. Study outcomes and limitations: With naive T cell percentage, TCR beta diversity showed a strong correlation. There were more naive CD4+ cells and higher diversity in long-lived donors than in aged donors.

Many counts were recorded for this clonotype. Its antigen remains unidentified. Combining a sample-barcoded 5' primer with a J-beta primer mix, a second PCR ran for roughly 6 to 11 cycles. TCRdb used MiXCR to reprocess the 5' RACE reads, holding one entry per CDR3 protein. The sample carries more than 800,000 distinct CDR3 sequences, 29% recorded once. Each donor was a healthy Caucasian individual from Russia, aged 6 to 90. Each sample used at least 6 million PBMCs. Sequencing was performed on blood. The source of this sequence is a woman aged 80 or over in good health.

CDR3 region: CASSLKGDLAKNIQYF. The CDR3, as DNA: TGTGCCAGCAGCTTAAAGGGGGACTTAGCCAAAAACATTCAGTACTTC. This chain uses TRBV7-2 with TRBJ2-4; D is possibly TRBD1 or TRBD2 (6 bases each). CDR1 SGHTA and CDR2 FQGNSA come from the germline V gene. The CDR3 is made up of 16 amino acids. With 2 bases removed from V and 0 bases from J, the gap between germline ends came to 11 bases.